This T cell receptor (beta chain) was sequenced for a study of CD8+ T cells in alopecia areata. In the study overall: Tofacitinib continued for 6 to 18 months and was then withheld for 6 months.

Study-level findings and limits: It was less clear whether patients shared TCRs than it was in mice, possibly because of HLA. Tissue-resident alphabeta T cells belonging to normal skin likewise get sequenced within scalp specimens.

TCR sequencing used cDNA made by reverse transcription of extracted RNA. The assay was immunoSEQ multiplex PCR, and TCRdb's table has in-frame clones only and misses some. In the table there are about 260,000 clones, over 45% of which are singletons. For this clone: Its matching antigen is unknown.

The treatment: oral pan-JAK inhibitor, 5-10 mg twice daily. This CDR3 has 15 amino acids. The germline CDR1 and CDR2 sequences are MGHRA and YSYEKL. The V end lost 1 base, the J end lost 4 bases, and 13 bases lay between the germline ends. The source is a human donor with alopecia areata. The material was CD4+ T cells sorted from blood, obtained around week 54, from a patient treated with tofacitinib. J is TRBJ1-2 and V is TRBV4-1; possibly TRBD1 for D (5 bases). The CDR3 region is CASSQATGGLYGYTF. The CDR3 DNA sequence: TGCGCCAGCAGCCAAGCAACAGGCGGGCTCTATGGCTACACCTTC.